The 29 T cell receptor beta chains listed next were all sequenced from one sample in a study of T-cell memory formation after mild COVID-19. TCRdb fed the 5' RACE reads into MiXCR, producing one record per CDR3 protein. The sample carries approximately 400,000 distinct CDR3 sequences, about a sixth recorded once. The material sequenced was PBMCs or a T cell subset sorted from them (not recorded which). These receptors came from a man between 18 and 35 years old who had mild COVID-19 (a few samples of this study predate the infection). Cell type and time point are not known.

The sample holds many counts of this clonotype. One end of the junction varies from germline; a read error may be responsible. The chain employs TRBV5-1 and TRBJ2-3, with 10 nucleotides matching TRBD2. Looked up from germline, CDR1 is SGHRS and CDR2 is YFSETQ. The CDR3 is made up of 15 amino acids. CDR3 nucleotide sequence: TGTGCCAGCAGTTTACTAGCGGGGTCCACAGATACGCAGTATTTT. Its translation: CASSLLAGSTDTQYF.

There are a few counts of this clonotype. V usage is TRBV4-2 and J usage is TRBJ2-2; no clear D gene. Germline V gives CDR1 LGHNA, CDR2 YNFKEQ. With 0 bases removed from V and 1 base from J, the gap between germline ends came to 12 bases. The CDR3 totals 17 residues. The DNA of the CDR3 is TGTGCCAGCAGCCAAGATCCAGCCGCGGAGAACACCGGGGAGCTGTTTTTT. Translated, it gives CASSQDPAAENTGELFF.

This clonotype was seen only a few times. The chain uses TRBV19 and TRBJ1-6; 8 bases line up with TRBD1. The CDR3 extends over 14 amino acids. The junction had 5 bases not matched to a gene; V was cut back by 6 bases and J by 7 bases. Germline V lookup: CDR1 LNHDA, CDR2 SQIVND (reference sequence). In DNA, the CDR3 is TGTGCCAGTAGCCGGGGACAGGAGAATTCACCCCTCCACTTT. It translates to CASSRGQENSPLHF.

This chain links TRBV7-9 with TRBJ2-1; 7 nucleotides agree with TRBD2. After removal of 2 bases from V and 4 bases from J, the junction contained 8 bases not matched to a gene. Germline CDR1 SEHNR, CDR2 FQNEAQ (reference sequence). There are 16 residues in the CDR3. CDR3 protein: CASSLKSSGPYNEQFF. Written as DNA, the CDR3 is TGTGCCAGCAGCTTAAAGTCTAGCGGACCGTACAATGAGCAGTTCTTC.

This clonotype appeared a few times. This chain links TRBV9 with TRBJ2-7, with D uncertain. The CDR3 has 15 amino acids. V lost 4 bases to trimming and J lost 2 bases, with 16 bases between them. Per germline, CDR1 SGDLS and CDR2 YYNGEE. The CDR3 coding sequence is TGTGCCAGCAGCCCAGGACCACTGGGAACCTACGAGCAGTACTTC. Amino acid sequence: CASSPGPLGTYEQYF.

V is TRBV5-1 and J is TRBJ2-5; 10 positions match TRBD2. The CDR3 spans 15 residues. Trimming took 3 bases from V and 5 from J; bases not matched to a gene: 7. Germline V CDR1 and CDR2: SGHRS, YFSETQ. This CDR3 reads CASSSTSGEGETQYF. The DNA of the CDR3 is TGCGCCAGCAGCTCAACTAGCGGGGAGGGCGAGACCCAGTACTTC.

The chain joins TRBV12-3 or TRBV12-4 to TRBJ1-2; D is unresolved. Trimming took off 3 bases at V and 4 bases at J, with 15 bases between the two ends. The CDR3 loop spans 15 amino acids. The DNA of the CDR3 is TGTGCCAGCAGTTTTTTATACGGGAGCTTCTATGGCTACACCTTC. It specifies CASSFLYGSFYGYTF.

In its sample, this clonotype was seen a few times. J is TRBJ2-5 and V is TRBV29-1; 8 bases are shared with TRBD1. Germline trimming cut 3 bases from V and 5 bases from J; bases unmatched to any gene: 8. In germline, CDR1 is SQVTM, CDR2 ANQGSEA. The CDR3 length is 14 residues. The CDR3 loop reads CSVEPTGEGETQYF. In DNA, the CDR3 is TGCAGCGTTGAGCCGACAGGGGAAGGCGAGACCCAGTACTTC. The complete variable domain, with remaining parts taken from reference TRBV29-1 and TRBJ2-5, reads SAVISQKPSRDICQRGTSLTIQCQVDSQVTMMFWYRQQPGQSLTLIATANQGSEATYESGFVIDKFPISRPNLTFSTLTVSNMSPEDSSIYLCSVEPTGEGETQYFGPGTRLLVL.

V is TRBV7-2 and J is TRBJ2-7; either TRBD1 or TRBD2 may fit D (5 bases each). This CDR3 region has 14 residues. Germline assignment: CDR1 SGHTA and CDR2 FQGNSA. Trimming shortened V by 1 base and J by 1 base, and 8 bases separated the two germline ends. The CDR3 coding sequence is TGTGCCAGCAGCTTAGGGGGGAAATCCTACGAGCAGTACTTC. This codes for CASSLGGKSYEQYF.

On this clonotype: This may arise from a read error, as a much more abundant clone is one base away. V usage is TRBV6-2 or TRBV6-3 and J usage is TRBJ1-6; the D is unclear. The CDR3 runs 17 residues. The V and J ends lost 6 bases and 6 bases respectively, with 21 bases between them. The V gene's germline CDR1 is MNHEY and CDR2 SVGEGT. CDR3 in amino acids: CASSPPPGMRRNSPLHF. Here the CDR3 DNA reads TGTGCCAGCAGCCCCCCACCAGGCATGCGACGTAATTCACCCCTCCACTTT.

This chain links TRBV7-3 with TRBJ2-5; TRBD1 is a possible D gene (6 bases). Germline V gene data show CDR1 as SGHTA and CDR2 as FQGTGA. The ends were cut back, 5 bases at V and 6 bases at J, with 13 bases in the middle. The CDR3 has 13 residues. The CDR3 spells CASSPGVLKTQYF. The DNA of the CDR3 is TGTGCCAGCAGCCCAGGGGTTTTGAAGACCCAGTACTTC.

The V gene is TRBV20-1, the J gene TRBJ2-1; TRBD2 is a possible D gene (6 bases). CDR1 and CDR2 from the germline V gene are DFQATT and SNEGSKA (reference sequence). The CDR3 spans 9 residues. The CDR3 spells CSERDEQFF. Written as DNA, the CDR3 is TGCAGCGAGCGGGATGAGCAGTTCTTC.

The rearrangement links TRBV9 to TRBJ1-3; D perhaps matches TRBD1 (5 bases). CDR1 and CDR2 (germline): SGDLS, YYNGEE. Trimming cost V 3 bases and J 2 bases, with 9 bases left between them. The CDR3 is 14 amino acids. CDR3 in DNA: TGTGCCAGCAGCGCCCTGGGGGCTGGAAACACCATATATTTT. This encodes CASSALGAGNTIYF.

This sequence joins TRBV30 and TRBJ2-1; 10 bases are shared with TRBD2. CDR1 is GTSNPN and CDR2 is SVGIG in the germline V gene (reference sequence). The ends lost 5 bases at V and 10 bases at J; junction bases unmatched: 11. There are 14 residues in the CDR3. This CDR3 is CAWRGLAGVREQFF. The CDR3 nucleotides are TGTGCCTGGCGGGGGCTAGCGGGGGTCAGGGAGCAGTTCTTC.

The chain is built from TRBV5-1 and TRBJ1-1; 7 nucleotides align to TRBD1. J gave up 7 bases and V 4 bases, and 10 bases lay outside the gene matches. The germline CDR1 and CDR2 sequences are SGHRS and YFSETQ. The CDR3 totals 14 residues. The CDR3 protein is CASSPMTGCDEAFF. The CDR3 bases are TGCGCCAGCAGCCCTATGACAGGGTGCGATGAAGCTTTCTTT.

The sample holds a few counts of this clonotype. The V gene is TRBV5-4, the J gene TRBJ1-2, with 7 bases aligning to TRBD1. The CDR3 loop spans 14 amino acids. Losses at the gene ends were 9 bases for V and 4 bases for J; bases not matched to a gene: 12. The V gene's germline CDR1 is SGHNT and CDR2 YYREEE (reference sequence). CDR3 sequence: CATVEGGAGYGYTF. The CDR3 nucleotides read TGTGCCACCGTAGAAGGGGGCGCCGGCTATGGCTACACCTTC.

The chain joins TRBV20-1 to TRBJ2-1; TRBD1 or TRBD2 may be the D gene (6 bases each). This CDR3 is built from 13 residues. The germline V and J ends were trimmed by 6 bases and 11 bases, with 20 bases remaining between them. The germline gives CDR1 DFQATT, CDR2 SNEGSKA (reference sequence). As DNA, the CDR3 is TGCAGTGCGACCCGCCCCGGGGGCAGTAAGCAGTTCTTC. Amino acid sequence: CSATRPGGSKQFF.

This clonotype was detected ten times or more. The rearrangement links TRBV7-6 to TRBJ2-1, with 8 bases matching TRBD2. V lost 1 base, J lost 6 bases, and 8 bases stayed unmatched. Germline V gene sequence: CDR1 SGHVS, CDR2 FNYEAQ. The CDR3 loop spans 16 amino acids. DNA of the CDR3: TGTGCCAGCAGCTTAGTCTGGCGGGGGGTGACCAATGAGCAGTTCTTC. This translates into CASSLVWRGVTNEQFF.

The DNA for the CDR3 is TGCGCCAGCAGCTTCGGGACCTTCACAGATACGCAGTATTTT. Its protein product is CASSFGTFTDTQYF. The genes are TRBV5-1 and TRBJ2-3, with D perhaps assigned TRBD1 or TRBD2 (5 bases each). Trimming took 2 bases from V and 2 from J, leaving 9 bases between them. The CDR3 has 14 amino acids. Germline CDR1 is SGHRS and CDR2 is YFSETQ.

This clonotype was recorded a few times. For the CDR3, the DNA is TGTGCCAGCAGCCACACAGGGGGATCTAGCAATCAGCCCCAGCATTTT. Residues: CASSHTGGSSNQPQHF. This sequence joins TRBV3-1 and TRBJ1-5; 8 positions agree with TRBD1. With V trimmed by 3 bases and J by 0 bases, 4 bases remained unmatched. Germline CDR1 and CDR2: LGHDT and YNNKEL (reference sequence). The CDR3 is 16 amino acids.

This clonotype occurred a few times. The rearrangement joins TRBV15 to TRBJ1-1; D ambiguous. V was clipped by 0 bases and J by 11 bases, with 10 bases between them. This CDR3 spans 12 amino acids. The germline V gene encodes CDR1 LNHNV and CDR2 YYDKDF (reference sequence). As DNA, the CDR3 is TGTGCCACCAGCAGAGATCAACAACGGGCTTTCTTT. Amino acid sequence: CATSRDQQRAFF.

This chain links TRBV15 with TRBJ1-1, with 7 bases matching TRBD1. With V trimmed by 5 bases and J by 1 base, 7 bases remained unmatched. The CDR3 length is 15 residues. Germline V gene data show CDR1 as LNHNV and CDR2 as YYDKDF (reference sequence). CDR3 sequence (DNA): TGTGCCACCAGCGGACACAACAGGGGGAACACTGAAGCTTTCTTT. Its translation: CATSGHNRGNTEAFF.

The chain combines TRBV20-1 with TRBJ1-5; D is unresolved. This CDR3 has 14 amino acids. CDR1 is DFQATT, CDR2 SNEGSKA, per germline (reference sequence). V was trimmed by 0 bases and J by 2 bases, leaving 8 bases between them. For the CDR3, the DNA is TGCAGTGCTAGAGATATATTGGGCAATCAGCCCCAGCATTTT. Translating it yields CSARDILGNQPQHF.

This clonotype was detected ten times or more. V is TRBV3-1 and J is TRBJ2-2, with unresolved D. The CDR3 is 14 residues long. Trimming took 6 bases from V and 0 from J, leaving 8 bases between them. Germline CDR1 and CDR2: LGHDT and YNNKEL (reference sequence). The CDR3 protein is CASSWVTNTGELFF. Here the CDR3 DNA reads TGTGCCAGCAGTTGGGTGACGAACACCGGGGAGCTGTTTTTT.

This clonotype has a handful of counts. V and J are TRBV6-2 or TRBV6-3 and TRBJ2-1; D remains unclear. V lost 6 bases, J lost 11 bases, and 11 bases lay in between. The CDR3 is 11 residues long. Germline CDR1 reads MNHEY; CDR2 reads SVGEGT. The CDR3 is CASSVFQQQFF. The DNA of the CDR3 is TGTGCCAGCAGCGTATTTCAGCAGCAGTTCTTC.

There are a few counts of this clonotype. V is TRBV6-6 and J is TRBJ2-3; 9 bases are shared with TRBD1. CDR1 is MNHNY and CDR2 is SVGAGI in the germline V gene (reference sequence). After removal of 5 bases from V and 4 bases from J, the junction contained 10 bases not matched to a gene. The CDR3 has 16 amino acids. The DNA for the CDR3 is TGTGCCAGCAGTAACCCCGGGACAGGGCCGTCAGATACGCAGTATTTT. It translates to CASSNPGTGPSDTQYF.

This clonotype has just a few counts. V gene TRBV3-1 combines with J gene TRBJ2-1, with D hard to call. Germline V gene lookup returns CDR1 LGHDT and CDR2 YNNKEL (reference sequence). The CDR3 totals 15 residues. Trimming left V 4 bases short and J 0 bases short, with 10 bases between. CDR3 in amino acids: CASSRGDSSYNEQFF. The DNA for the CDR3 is TGTGCCAGCAGCCGTGGAGATAGCTCCTACAATGAGCAGTTCTTC.

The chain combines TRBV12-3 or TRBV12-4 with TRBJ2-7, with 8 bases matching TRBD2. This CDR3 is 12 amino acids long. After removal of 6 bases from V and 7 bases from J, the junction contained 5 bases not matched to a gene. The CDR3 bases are TGTGCCAGCAGCCCGACTAGCGCGGAGCAGTACTTC. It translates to CASSPTSAEQYF.

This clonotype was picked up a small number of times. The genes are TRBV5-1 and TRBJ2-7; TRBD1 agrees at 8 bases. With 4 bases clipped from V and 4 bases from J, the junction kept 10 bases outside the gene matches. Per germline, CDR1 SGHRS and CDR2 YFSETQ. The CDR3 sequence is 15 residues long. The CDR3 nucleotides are TGCGCCAGCAGCATTACGGACAGGGACCGATACGAGCAGTACTTC. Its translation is CASSITDRDRYEQYF.